Listed here are 20 T cell receptor beta chains from one sample, sequenced in a study of Ad26.COV2.S vaccination and SARS-CoV-2 variants. As for treatment: roughly 18 received Ad26.COV2.S at low or high dose, single or two shots; several received placebo; per-sample allocation not given. The investigators took samples on day 63 after the first vaccine or placebo injection. Sequencing used immunoSEQ multiplex PCR; TCRdb keeps in-frame clones, though not all of them. The repertoire consists of 400,000 to 450,000 clones, with 80% to 95% occurring once and the leading ten covering roughly an eighth. The source material was peripheral blood, sampled in a trial of Ad26.COV2.S vaccine versus placebo. The receptor source for this set is a person between 18 and 59 years old who received the Ad26.COV2.S COVID-19 vaccine or a placebo.

This clone was recorded once. The chain uses TRBV12-5 and TRBJ2-3; the match to TRBD1 covers 11 bases. Germline lookup yields CDR1 LGHNT and CDR2 FRNRAP. The length of the CDR3 is 21 residues. J was trimmed by 1 base and V by 1 base; bases with no gene match: 16. The CDR3 sequence: CASGLEKPKDRGQFGTDTQYF. The CDR3 DNA reads TGTGCTAGTGGTTTGGAAAAGCCGAAGGACAGGGGGCAATTCGGCACAGATACGCAGTATTTT.

V is TRBV6-2 or TRBV6-3 and J is TRBJ2-3; TRBD2 matches 10 bases. Trimming took 2 bases from V and 2 from J; bases not matched to a gene: 1. This CDR3 contains 15 residues. Germline values: CDR1 MNHEY, CDR2 SVGEGT. CDR3 protein: CASSYLAGVTDTQYF. CDR3 coding DNA: TGTGCCAGCAGTTACCTAGCGGGAGTCACAGATACGCAGTATTTT.

The rearrangement uses TRBV29-1 and TRBJ1-2; 9 bases are shared with TRBD1. The CDR3 consists of 12 residues. CDR1 and CDR2 from the germline V gene are SQVTM and ANQGSEA. Losses at the gene ends were 7 bases for V and 6 bases for J; bases not matched to a gene: 6. CDR3 residues: CSDQGQGNGYTF. Here the CDR3 DNA reads TGCAGCGACCAGGGACAGGGAAATGGCTACACCTTC.

The gene calls are TRBV6-5 and TRBJ1-5; D is uncertain. With 8 bases removed from V and 0 bases from J, the gap between germline ends came to 11 bases. The CDR3 is made up of 14 amino acids. The germline V gene encodes CDR1 MNHEY and CDR2 SVGAGI. CDR3 residues: CASSGRNSNQPQHF. DNA for the CDR3: TGTGCCAGCTCAGGACGGAATAGCAATCAGCCCCAGCATTTT.

In DNA form, the CDR3 reads TGTGCCAGCAGTTTTCGGGACAGGGTTCAATATGGCTACACCTTC. This translates into CASSFRDRVQYGYTF. The chain is built from TRBV27 and TRBJ1-2; 9 nucleotides align to TRBD1. Unmatched junction bases numbered 7, after V lost 3 bases and J lost 5 bases. The CDR3 spans 15 residues. Germline CDR1 reads MNHEY; CDR2 reads SMNVEV (reference sequence).

This chain joins TRBV7-9 and TRBJ2-1, with 10 bases matching TRBD2. The CDR3 is made up of 16 amino acids. V gave up 5 bases and J gave up 9 bases; unmatched junction bases: 13. Germline CDR1 SEHNR, CDR2 FQNEAQ (reference sequence). CDR3 sequence (DNA): TGTGCCAGCAGCACGGGACTAAGCGGGAGGGCCCCTGAGCAGTTCTTC. Amino acids: CASSTGLSGRAPEQFF.

This chain uses TRBV7-2 with TRBJ2-5, with 7 bases aligning to TRBD2. The CDR3 is made up of 14 amino acids. Losses at the gene ends were 5 bases for V and 2 bases for J; bases not matched to a gene: 5. The germline CDR1 and CDR2 sequences are SGHTA and FQGNSA. The CDR3 protein is CASSPGTKQETQYF. CDR3 coding DNA: TGTGCCAGCAGCCCCGGGACTAAACAAGAGACCCAGTACTTC.

This sequence joins TRBV4-3 and TRBJ1-1; D uncertain. Germline lookup yields CDR1 LGHNA and CDR2 YSLEER. The V and J ends lost 0 bases and 1 base respectively, with 12 bases between them. The CDR3 length is 16 residues. The CDR3 region has the DNA TGCGCCAGCAGCCAAGATCTTGGGCAGCCGAACACTGAAGCTTTCTTT. This gives the protein CASSQDLGQPNTEAFF.

The chain employs TRBV30 and TRBJ1-5, with 7 bases identical to TRBD1. V gave up 0 bases and J gave up 4 bases; unmatched junction bases: 12. Germline CDR1 GTSNPN, CDR2 SVGIG (reference sequence). This CDR3 contains 17 residues. CDR3 protein: CAWSVLQTGVPNQPQHF. The CDR3 region has the DNA TGTGCCTGGAGTGTACTCCAAACAGGGGTCCCGAATCAGCCCCAGCATTTT.

V gene TRBV7-9 combines with J gene TRBJ1-1; the D is unclear. This CDR3 is 13 amino acids long. Trimming left V 5 bases short and J 1 base short, with 8 bases between. CDR1 is SEHNR, CDR2 FQNEAQ, per germline (reference sequence). The CDR3 sequence is CASSPKQNTEAFF. DNA for the CDR3: TGTGCCAGCAGCCCAAAACAGAACACTGAAGCTTTCTTT.

The chain links TRBV18 to TRBJ2-3, with a possible D match to TRBD2 (6 bases). CDR3 length equals 16 residues. Trimming cost V 0 bases and J 1 base, with 11 bases left between them. In germline, CDR1 is KGHSH, CDR2 LQKENI. The CDR3 sequence: CASSPPGGGGTDTQYF. Written as DNA, the CDR3 is TGTGCCAGCTCACCACCTGGTGGAGGGGGCACAGATACGCAGTATTTT.

This chain connects TRBV4-1 to TRBJ2-5; D might be TRBD1 (5 bases). CDR1 and CDR2 (germline): MGHRA, YSYEKL. V was cut by 4 bases and J by 2 bases, with 14 bases left in between. The CDR3 length is 15 residues. The CDR3 sequence: CASSPSQAGQETQYF. CDR3 nucleotides: TGCGCCAGCAGCCCAAGTCAGGCAGGGCAAGAGACCCAGTACTTC.

The CDR3 DNA reads as TGTGCCAGCAGTCTAAACAGGGTGACCTACTATGGCTACACCTTC. This encodes CASSLNRVTYYGYTF. The chain uses TRBV19 and TRBJ1-2; D might be TRBD1 (6 bases). CDR3 length equals 15 residues. The V gene's germline CDR1 is LNHDA and CDR2 SQIVND (reference sequence). V lost 9 bases, J lost 3 bases, and 20 bases lay in between.

The CDR3 nucleotides read TGTGCCAGCAGCGAGGGGACTAGCGGATACACCGGGGAGCTGTTTTTT. Translating gives CASSEGTSGYTGELFF. The chain uses TRBV3-1 (or the pseudogene TRBV3-2) and TRBJ2-2; 11 bases align to TRBD2. There are 16 residues in the CDR3. CDR1 and CDR2 (germline): LGHDT, YNNKEL (reference sequence). The V gene end was trimmed by 5 bases and the J gene end by 3 bases; junction bases not matched to a gene: 5.

The chain carries TRBV19 and TRBJ2-7; D is possibly TRBD1 (5 bases). Germline V gives CDR1 LNHDA, CDR2 SQIVND (reference sequence). The CDR3 spans 13 residues. V gave up 5 bases and J gave up 1 base, with 9 bases separating them. The CDR3 DNA reads TGTGCCAGTAGTCAGGGCTTTTCCTACGAGCAGTACTTC. Translating gives CASSQGFSYEQYF.

The chain joins TRBV7-2 to TRBJ2-5, with TRBD1 identical over 8 bases. The CDR3 contains 15 residues. The trim removed 3 bases at V and 5 bases at J, leaving 8 bases unmatched. Germline-derived CDR1 and CDR2 are SGHTA and FQGNSA. Here the CDR3 reads CASSFPWTGSETQYF. Here the CDR3 DNA reads TGTGCCAGCAGCTTCCCCTGGACAGGGTCGGAGACCCAGTACTTC.

V gene TRBV4-3 combines with J gene TRBJ2-7; 8 bases align to TRBD2. Germline V gives CDR1 LGHNA, CDR2 YSLEER. Trimming cost V 3 bases and J 3 bases; bases outside gene matches: 7. The CDR3 totals 15 residues. CDR3 DNA sequence: TGCGCCAGCAGCCAGTTTAGCGGGACGCGCTACGAGCAGTACTTC. Translation gives CASSQFSGTRYEQYF.

The V gene is TRBV7-8, the J gene TRBJ2-2; D uncertain. V lost 2 bases to trimming and J lost 4 bases, with 8 bases between them. This CDR3 is built from 14 residues. Germline CDR1 and CDR2: SGHVS and FQNEAQ. CDR3 bases: TGTGCCAGCAGCTTAATCATCTCCACCGGGGAGCTGTTTTTT. This gives the protein CASSLIISTGELFF.

The V call is TRBV12-3 or TRBV12-4, the J call TRBJ1-2; possible D gene TRBD1, 5 bases. V shed 8 bases and J shed 5 bases, with 9 bases lying between them. The CDR3 contains 11 residues. CDR3 amino acids: CASGGTYGYTF. CDR3 DNA: TGTGCCAGCGGGGGGACGTATGGCTACACCTTC.

A word on this clone: The same CDR3 arises from other DNA sequences in this sample as well. The gene calls are TRBV6-2 or TRBV6-3 and TRBJ1-3; D ambiguous. Germline CDR1 reads MNHEY; CDR2 reads SVGEGT. Trimming took off 0 bases at V and 0 bases at J, with 6 bases between the two ends. CDR3 length equals 15 residues. The CDR3 sequence: CASSYSSGSGNTIYF. The DNA of the CDR3 is TGTGCCAGCAGTTACTCGAGCGGCTCTGGAAACACCATATATTTT.